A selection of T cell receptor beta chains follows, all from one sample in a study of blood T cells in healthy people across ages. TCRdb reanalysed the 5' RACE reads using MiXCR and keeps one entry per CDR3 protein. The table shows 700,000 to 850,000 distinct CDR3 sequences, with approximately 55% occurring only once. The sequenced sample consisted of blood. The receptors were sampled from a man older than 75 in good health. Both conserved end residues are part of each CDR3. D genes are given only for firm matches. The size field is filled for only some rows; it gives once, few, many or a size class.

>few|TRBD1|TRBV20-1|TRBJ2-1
TGCAGTGCTAGACCCCCAGGGGGAGCCTACAATGAGCAGTTCTTC
CSARPPGGAYNEQFF
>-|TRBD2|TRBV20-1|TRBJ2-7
TGCAGTGCTAGAGAAAGCGGGGGCTACGAGCAGTACTTC
CSARESGGYEQYF
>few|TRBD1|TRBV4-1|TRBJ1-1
TGCGCCAGCAGCCGCAACAGGGGGCGATTGGGCACTGAAGCTTTCTTT
CASSRNRGRLGTEAFF
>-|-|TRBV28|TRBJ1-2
TGTGCCAGCAGTTTAAGGGGCCGTCGAGACTATGGCTACACCTTC
CASSLRGRRDYGYTF
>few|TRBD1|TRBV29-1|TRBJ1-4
TGCAGCGCCCCCGGGACAGGGGCCGAAAAACTGTTTTTT
CSAPGTGAEKLFF
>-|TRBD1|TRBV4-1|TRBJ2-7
TGCCCTAGCAGCCCTTCCTTGACAGGGCTTACCTACGAGCAGTACTTC
CPSSPSLTGLTYEQYF
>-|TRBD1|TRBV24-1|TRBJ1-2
TGTGCCACCAGTGGGGGACAGGGTCGTTATGGCTACACCTTC
CATSGGQGRYGYTF
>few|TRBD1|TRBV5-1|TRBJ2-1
TGCGCCAGCAGCACACTCCCTAGACAGGGGCCGCAGTTCTTC
CASSTLPRQGPQFF
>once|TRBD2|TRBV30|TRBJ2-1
TGTGCCTGGGCGTCGGGCGGGAGGGCCTATGAGAATGAGCAGTTCTTC
CAWASGGRAYENEQFF
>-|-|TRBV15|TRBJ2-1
TGTGCCACCAGCAGCGTAAAAAGGGGGCGGGAGGCTTACAATGAGCAGTTCTTC
CATSSVKRGREAYNEQFF
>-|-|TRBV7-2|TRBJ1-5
TGTGCCAGCAGCCCCTCTCGAGGGGATAGCAATCAGCCCCAGCATTTT
CASSPSRGDSNQPQHF
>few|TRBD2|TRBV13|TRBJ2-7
TGTGCCAGCAGCCCTCTGGAAGCGGGAGGACCGAGGGTGCAGTACTTC
CASSPLEAGGPRVQYF
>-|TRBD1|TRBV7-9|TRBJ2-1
TGTGCCAGCAGCCCACATGTCCGGGACAGAACCCGCAATGAGCAGTTCTTC
CASSPHVRDRTRNEQFF
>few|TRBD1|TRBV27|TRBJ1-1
TGTGCCAGCAGTTTCCGTCGACAGGGAGGATTAAGCACTGAAGCTTTCTTT
CASSFRRQGGLSTEAFF
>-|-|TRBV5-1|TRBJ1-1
TGCGCCAGCAGCTTGGAATCTGTGGCGACCGGAAGGGCTTTCTTT
CASSLESVATGRAFF
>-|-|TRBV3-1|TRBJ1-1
TGTGCCAGCAGCGACCCGGGACTCCGGGCTGAAGCTTTCTTT
CASSDPGLRAEAFF
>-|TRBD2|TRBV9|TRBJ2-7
TGTGCCAGCAGCGTAGGTGGTAGCGGGAAGGCCTACGAGCAGTACTTC
CASSVGGSGKAYEQYF
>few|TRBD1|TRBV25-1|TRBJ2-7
TGTGCCAGCAGTGACACCGGGACAGGGACCCACGAGCAGTACTTC
CASSDTGTGTHEQYF
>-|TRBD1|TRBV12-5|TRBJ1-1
TGTGCTAGTGGACAGGGGGGCACTGAAGCTTTCTTT
CASGQGGTEAFF
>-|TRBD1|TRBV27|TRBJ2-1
TGTGCCAGCAGTCCCAGGGGACAGGGTATGAATGAGCAGTTCTTC
CASSPRGQGMNEQFF
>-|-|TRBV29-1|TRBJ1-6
TGCAGCGTTGAAAGTAATTCACCCCTCCACTTT
CSVESNSPLHF
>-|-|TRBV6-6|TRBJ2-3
TGTGCCAGCAGTTACGGCGGACCCTGGGGAGATACGCAGTATTTT
CASSYGGPWGDTQYF
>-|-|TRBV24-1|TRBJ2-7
TGTGCCACCAGTTCTGACACGACAAAGCAGTACTTC
CATSSDTTKQYF
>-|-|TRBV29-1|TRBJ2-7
TGCAGCGTTGTCGGGTTAATGATCCAGTACAATGAGCAGTACTTC
CSVVGLMIQYNEQYF
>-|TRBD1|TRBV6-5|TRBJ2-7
TGTGCCAGCAGTCGGGACAGGGGGACCTCCTACGAGCAGTACTTC
CASSRDRGTSYEQYF
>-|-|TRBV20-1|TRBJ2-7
TGCAGTGCTGGGAGCTCCTCTGAGCAGTACTTC
CSAGSSSEQYF
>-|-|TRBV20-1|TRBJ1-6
TGCAGTGCTAGGCCCCCGGGAACAGGGAGGGATTCACCCCTCCACTTT
CSARPPGTGRDSPLHF
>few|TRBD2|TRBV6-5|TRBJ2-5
TGTGCCAGCAGTTATGCTGGGACTAGCGTTCTTCAGTACTTC
CASSYAGTSVLQYF
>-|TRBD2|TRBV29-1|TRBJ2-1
TGCAGCGTTACACTAGCGGGACCCAATGAGCAGTTCTTC
CSVTLAGPNEQFF
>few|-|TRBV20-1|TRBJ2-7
TGCAGTGCTTCACAACTCCTAGGATACGAGCAGTACTTC
CSASQLLGYEQYF
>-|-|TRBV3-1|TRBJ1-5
TGTGCCAGCAGCCAAGCACAGGGATACCAGCCCCAGCATTTT
CASSQAQGYQPQHF